The table lists the clone carrying this T cell receptor (beta chain) with a few counts. Then a second PCR, running about 6 to 12 cycles, was carried out with a sample-barcoded 5' primer and a J-beta primer mix. Samples each returned at least 3 million CDR3-containing paired-end reads. TCRdb itself ran the 5' RACE reads through MiXCR, one entry per CDR3 protein. The profile shows roughly 800,000 distinct CDR3 sequences, 20% to 30% of them singletons. This entry belongs to a study of blood T cells in healthy people across ages. This CDR3 contains 17 residues. Germline values: CDR1 SQVTM, CDR2 ANQGSEA. Trimming cost V 2 bases and J 3 bases, with 20 bases left between them. This sample was shared with a second study, whose subject was T cells of mothers and their children.

Sequenced: blood. This TCR was sampled from a boy between 10 and 17 years old in good health. This chain links TRBV29-1 with TRBJ2-1; no firm D call. The CDR3 sequence is CSVETAYSSILYNEQFF. CDR3 nucleotide sequence: TGCAGCGTTGAAACCGCTTATTCCTCAATACTCTACAATGAGCAGTTCTTC.